What follows are 27 T cell receptor beta chains derived from one specimen sequenced in a study of blood T cell repertoires in COVID-19 (dated by TCRdb to the early 2020s). The library was made by the immunoSEQ multiplex PCR assay. TCRdb carries this immuneACCESS record with in-frame sequences only. Its versions omit some clonotypes, under half of them owing to an unresolved V gene in the studies checked, with the rest unexplained. The sample table records about 69,000 clones; roughly 80% of these occur just once. The ten top clones hold roughly 15% of the sample. Sequencing was performed on peripheral blood. The source is a man in his fifties with COVID-19, enrolled during active disease.

This chain connects TRBV9 to TRBJ2-2, with 8 nucleotides matching TRBD1. Germline V gene sequence: CDR1 SGDLS, CDR2 YYNGEE. CDR3 length: 15 amino acids. J was trimmed by 2 bases and V by 5 bases; bases with no gene match: 5. The CDR3 loop is CASSSGQDNTGELFF. The CDR3 DNA reads as TGTGCCAGCAGTTCGGGACAGGATAACACCGGGGAGCTGTTTTTT.

This chain links TRBV14 with TRBJ1-2; 7 nucleotides match TRBD1. This CDR3 contains 14 residues. The junction had 5 bases not matched to a gene; V was cut back by 2 bases and J by 5 bases. Germline assignment: CDR1 SGHDN and CDR2 FVKESK. CDR3: CASSQQNRGYGYTF. DNA for the CDR3: TGTGCCAGCAGCCAACAGAACAGGGGTTATGGCTACACCTTC.

V usage is TRBV15 and J usage is TRBJ1-4; D might be TRBD1 (5 bases). CDR1 and CDR2 from the germline V gene are LNHNV and YYDKDF (reference sequence). V gave up 0 bases and J gave up 8 bases, with 10 bases separating them. The CDR3 contains 14 residues. The CDR3 protein is CATSRDSREEKLFF. DNA of the CDR3: TGTGCCACCAGCAGAGATTCCAGGGAAGAAAAACTGTTTTTT.

The J gene is TRBJ1-5, the V gene TRBV6-1; D is undetermined. The germline V gene has CDR1 MNHNS and CDR2 SASEGT. V lost 3 bases and J lost 5, with 8 bases in between. The CDR3 contains 13 residues. This CDR3 reads CASSDDGYQPQHF. The CDR3 coding sequence is TGTGCCAGCAGTGACGACGGGTATCAGCCCCAGCATTTT.

The chain couples TRBV7-9 to TRBJ1-2; no firm D call. Trimming pared 2 bases from V and 7 bases from J, leaving 14 bases between. The germline CDR1 and CDR2 sequences are SEHNR and FQNEAQ (reference sequence). The CDR3 is made up of 14 amino acids. CDR3 in amino acids: CASSLTVGVGGYTF. Written as DNA, the CDR3 is TGTGCCAGCAGCTTAACAGTCGGCGTTGGTGGCTACACCTTC.

The chain recombines TRBV15 with TRBJ1-6; no definite D call. The germline CDR1 and CDR2 sequences are LNHNV and YYDKDF (reference sequence). The CDR3 is made up of 17 amino acids. V lost 0 bases to trimming and J lost 6 bases, with 15 bases between them. The CDR3 is CATSRDRTWRGNSPLHF. The DNA of the CDR3 is TGTGCCACCAGCAGAGATCGAACGTGGCGGGGTAATTCACCCCTCCACTTT.

The CDR3 is CASCRDTHGELFF. The CDR3 DNA reads as TGTGCCAGCTGCCGGGACACCCATGGGGAACTGTTTTTT. The rearrangement links TRBV2 to TRBJ1-4; maybe TRBD1 (6 bases). The CDR3 loop spans 13 amino acids. V was cut by 8 bases and J by 12 bases, with 19 bases left in between. The germline CDR1 and CDR2 sequences are SNHLY and FYNNEI.

V and J are TRBV4-3 and TRBJ2-1; D might be TRBD2 (5 bases). The CDR3 length is 13 residues. Germline CDR1 reads LGHNA; CDR2 reads YSLEER. V lost 0 bases and J 12 bases, leaving 12 bases between the germline ends. This chain's CDR3 is CASSQDPSSGQFF. For the CDR3, the DNA is TGCGCCAGCAGCCAAGATCCCTCAAGCGGGCAGTTCTTC.

The rearrangement joins TRBV7-3 to TRBJ2-7; TRBD1 aligns across 8 bases. The CDR3 length is 15 residues. J was trimmed by 0 bases and V by 5 bases; bases with no gene match: 6. Germline CDR1 and CDR2: SGHTA and FQGTGA. The CDR3: CASSMTGDNSYEQYF. CDR3 DNA sequence: TGTGCCAGCAGCATGACAGGGGACAACTCCTACGAGCAGTACTTC.

The chain couples TRBV7-3 to TRBJ2-2, with 8 bases that match TRBD1. V trimming: 2 bases; J trimming: 4 bases; junction bases outside the gene matches: 6. Germline CDR1 SGHTA, CDR2 FQGTGA. This CDR3 has 16 amino acids. CDR3: CASSLGPGGGTGELFF. CDR3 sequence (DNA): TGTGCCAGCAGCTTAGGGCCAGGGGGCGGCACCGGGGAGCTGTTTTTT.

The chain employs TRBV7-9 and TRBJ2-2; 7 bases align to TRBD2. Looked up from germline, CDR1 is SEHNR and CDR2 is FQNEAQ (reference sequence). The trim removed 4 bases at V and 4 bases at J, leaving 6 bases unmatched. The CDR3 sequence is 15 residues long. The CDR3 bases are TGTGCCAGCAGCTACGATGCTAGCGGCACCGGGGAGCTGTTTTTT. Residues: CASSYDASGTGELFF.

The V call is TRBV21-1, the J call TRBJ2-7; no DNA check was done on the table's D call, TRBD1. TRBV21-1 is reported as a pseudogene. The CDR3 extends over 12 amino acids. Written as DNA, the CDR3 is TGTGCCGTTTTGTTAAGGGACACCGAGCAGTACTTC. Amino acids: CAVLLRDTEQYF.

The chain combines TRBV9 with TRBJ2-1; 13 bases match TRBD2. This CDR3 spans 16 amino acids. J was trimmed by 7 bases and V by 4 bases; bases with no gene match: 8. Germline CDR1 SGDLS, CDR2 YYNGEE. The CDR3: CASSPLAGGPKNEQFF. CDR3 DNA: TGTGCCAGCAGCCCACTAGCGGGGGGGCCGAAGAATGAGCAGTTCTTC.

The chain joins TRBV19 to TRBJ1-6, with 9 bases matching TRBD1. Germline V gene lookup returns CDR1 LNHDA and CDR2 SQIVND (reference sequence). Trimming at V came to 5 bases and at J to 7 bases, leaving 6 bases not matched to a gene. This CDR3 comprises 15 residues. This chain's CDR3 is CASSPGTGHNSPLHF. CDR3 in DNA: TGTGCCAGTAGTCCGGGGACAGGGCACAATTCACCCCTCCACTTT.

Comment on this clone: The germline gene is not matched at one end of the junction; a read error may be the cause. This chain joins TRBV2 and TRBJ2-3, with a weak D call TRBD1 (6 bases). Germline CDR1 reads SNHLY; CDR2 reads FYNNEI. The CDR3 sequence is 12 residues long. CDR3 nucleotide sequence: TGTGCCAGCAGTGAACAGGGGAATTCTGTCAGTTTT. The encoded protein is CASSEQGNSVSF.

This clone has just a few counts. The J gene is TRBJ2-1, the V gene TRBV29-1, with 10 positions matching TRBD2. The germline CDR1 and CDR2 sequences are SQVTM and ANQGSEA. V trimming: 7 bases; J trimming: 6 bases; junction bases outside the gene matches: 9. The CDR3 covers 14 residues. This CDR3 is CSAGRTSGGNEQFF. The CDR3 bases are TGCAGCGCTGGCCGGACTAGCGGTGGCAATGAGCAGTTCTTC.

The J gene is TRBJ1-5, the V gene TRBV7-9; TRBD1 matches 7 bases. The CDR3 length is 14 residues. J lost 6 bases, V lost 5 bases, and 7 bases had no gene match. Germline lookup yields CDR1 SEHNR and CDR2 FQNEAQ (reference sequence). The CDR3 reads CASSANRGGQPQHF. The CDR3 nucleotides are TGTGCCAGCAGCGCCAACAGGGGAGGTCAGCCCCAGCATTTT.

This clone was counted at least ten times. The chain has TRBV6-5 and TRBJ2-7, with TRBD1 matching 11 bases. The germline V gene has CDR1 MNHEY and CDR2 SVGAGI. V shed 0 bases, J shed 5 bases, and the junction held 3 bases outside the gene matches. The CDR3 has 15 residues. The CDR3, as DNA: TGTGCCAGCAGTTACTCAAGGACAGGGGGCCACGAGCAGTACTTC. Translated: CASSYSRTGGHEQYF.

The chain joins TRBV6-6 to TRBJ2-5; unclear D gene. The germline V gene has CDR1 MNHNY and CDR2 SVGAGI (reference sequence). Trimming took 7 bases from V and 4 from J, leaving 13 bases between them. The CDR3 has 13 residues. The DNA for the CDR3 is TGTGCCAGCACCAGCGTCAGTCGAGAGACCCAGTACTTC. Translation: CASTSVSRETQYF.

V and J are TRBV2 and TRBJ2-1; D gene uncertain. This CDR3 has 12 amino acids. Looked up from germline, CDR1 is SNHLY and CDR2 is FYNNEI. V was clipped by 1 base and J by 9 bases, with 7 bases between them. CDR3 DNA sequence: TGTGCCAGCAGTGAAGTCCGCAGTGAGCAGTTCTTC. Translation: CASSEVRSEQFF.

The V and J genes are TRBV15 and TRBJ2-2; D is uncertain. V dropped 3 bases and J dropped 6 bases, with 11 bases sitting between them. CDR1 is LNHNV and CDR2 is YYDKDF in the germline V gene (reference sequence). The CDR3 contains 14 residues. CDR3 loop: CATSSLGEAGELFF. CDR3 DNA sequence: TGTGCCACCAGCAGTTTGGGTGAGGCCGGGGAGCTGTTTTTT. Full variable domain (rest looked up from reference TRBV15 and TRBJ2-2): DAMVIQNPRYQVTQFGKPVTLSCSQTLNHNVMYWYQQKSSQAPKLLFHYYDKDFNNEADTPDNFQSRRPNTSFCFLDIRSPGLGDTAMYLCATSSLGEAGELFFGEGSRLTVL.

The CDR3 loop reads CASSLEDGQYEQYF. The DNA for the CDR3 is TGTGCCAGCAGCTTGGAGGACGGACAATACGAGCAGTACTTC. The rearrangement uses TRBV5-4 and TRBJ2-7; possible D gene TRBD1, 5 bases. The CDR3 spans 14 residues. Germline V gene lookup returns CDR1 SGHNT and CDR2 YYREEE (reference sequence). Trimming pared 0 bases from V and 4 bases from J, leaving 11 bases between.

The chain carries TRBV5-1 and TRBJ2-5, with 16 nucleotides matching TRBD2. Germline loops: CDR1 SGHRS, CDR2 YFSETQ. V gave up 0 bases and J gave up 3 bases; unmatched junction bases: 2. The CDR3 extends over 17 amino acids. CDR3 sequence reads: CASSLAGTSGGEETQYF. The CDR3 DNA reads TGCGCCAGCAGCTTGGCTGGGACTAGCGGGGGGGAAGAGACCCAGTACTTC.

The genes are TRBV2 and TRBJ2-1; D ambiguous. From germline, CDR1 is SNHLY and CDR2 FYNNEI. Trimming took 6 bases from V and 7 from J, leaving 13 bases between them. The CDR3 length is 13 residues. CDR3 sequence reads: CASRETGWNEQFF. The CDR3 DNA sequence: TGTGCCAGCAGGGAAACCGGTTGGAATGAGCAGTTCTTC.

The chain joins TRBV19 to TRBJ1-1; D not certain. The germline V gene has CDR1 LNHDA and CDR2 SQIVND (reference sequence). The CDR3 is 13 residues long. V was cut by 1 base and J by 5 bases, with 8 bases left in between. CDR3 coding DNA: TGTGCCAGTAGTATAGGGATCGGGACTGAAGCTTTCTTT. This translates into CASSIGIGTEAFF.

This sequence joins TRBV18 and TRBJ1-2; D call uncertain. Trimming took off 3 bases at V and 0 bases at J, with 14 bases between the two ends. This CDR3 region has 16 residues. Germline V gives CDR1 KGHSH, CDR2 LQKENI. CDR3 region: CASSPNRVQTNYGYTF. As DNA, the CDR3 is TGTGCCAGCTCACCTAACCGGGTGCAGACTAACTATGGCTACACCTTC. Drawing the rest from reference TRBV18 and TRBJ1-2, the complete variable domain is NAGVMQNPRHLVRRRGQEARLRCSPMKGHSHVYWYRQLPEEGLKFMVYLQKENIIDESGMPKERFSAEFPKEGPSILRIQQVVRGDSAAYFCASSPNRVQTNYGYTFGSGTRLTVV.

The V gene is TRBV5-1, the J gene TRBJ1-5; D might be TRBD1 (5 bases). Per germline, CDR1 SGHRS and CDR2 YFSETQ. The CDR3 has 16 residues. V was clipped by 4 bases and J by 0 bases, with 14 bases between them. This CDR3 is CASSPGEEYSNQPQHF. CDR3 bases: TGCGCCAGCAGCCCGGGGGAAGAATATAGCAATCAGCCCCAGCATTTT.